A selection of T cell receptor beta chains follows, all from one sample in a study of CD8 T cells in Susac syndrome. In TCRdb, the immunoSEQ multiplex PCR reads were re-called with MiXCR into one record per CDR3 protein. Of some 180,000 distinct CDR3 sequences detected, around 93% appear once; the ten largest clones hold 0.1%. The specimen sequenced was CD4+ T cells from PBMCs. The receptors come from a human donor in good health. The CDR3 runs from the conserved cysteine through the conserved F or W. Fields, in order: D gene, clone size, J gene, V gene, CDR3 protein, CDR3 DNA. The D gene is left open where the match is weak. Clone size is stated in some rows and not others, as once, few, many or a class when expanded.

D gene: TRBD1; clone size: -; J gene: TRBJ1-4; V gene: TRBV19; CDR3 protein: CASHGTGYEKLFF; CDR3 DNA: TGTGCCAGCCACGGGACAGGGTATGAAAAACTGTTTTTT
D gene: -; clone size: few; J gene: TRBJ2-7; V gene: TRBV29-1; CDR3 protein: CSVGWAKEQYF; CDR3 DNA: TGCAGCGTTGGTTGGGCAAAGGAGCAGTACTTC
D gene: -; clone size: -; J gene: TRBJ2-6; V gene: TRBV28; CDR3 protein: CASSQGISSGANVLTF; CDR3 DNA: TGTGCCAGCAGCCAGGGAATCAGCTCTGGGGCCAACGTCCTGACTTTC
D gene: TRBD2; clone size: -; J gene: TRBJ2-2; V gene: TRBV12-3/TRBV12-4; CDR3 protein: CASSLRGGQSGELFF; CDR3 DNA: TGTGCCAGCAGTTTACGGGGGGGCCAATCCGGGGAGCTGTTTTTT
D gene: -; clone size: -; J gene: TRBJ1-2; V gene: TRBV6-2/TRBV6-3; CDR3 protein: CASRETSNYGYTF; CDR3 DNA: TGTGCCAGCAGGGAGACGTCTAACTATGGCTACACCTTC
D gene: -; clone size: -; J gene: TRBJ2-5; V gene: TRBV15; CDR3 protein: CATSRVEPEETQYF; CDR3 DNA: TGTGCCACCAGCAGAGTCGAGCCTGAAGAGACCCAGTACTTC
D gene: -; clone size: -; J gene: TRBJ2-3; V gene: TRBV9; CDR3 protein: CASSVAVGDVDTQYF; CDR3 DNA: TGTGCCAGCAGCGTAGCGGTGGGGGACGTGGATACGCAGTATTTT
D gene: TRBD1; clone size: -; J gene: TRBJ1-5; V gene: TRBV18; CDR3 protein: CASSPPSTGLYSNQPQHF; CDR3 DNA: TGTGCCAGCTCACCACCTTCGACAGGGCTGTATAGCAATCAGCCCCAGCATTTT
D gene: TRBD2; clone size: -; J gene: TRBJ2-4; V gene: TRBV6-1; CDR3 protein: CASSVGEGYIQYF; CDR3 DNA: TGTGCCAGCAGTGTCGGGGAGGGATACATTCAGTACTTC
D gene: -; clone size: -; J gene: TRBJ1-5; V gene: TRBV4-3; CDR3 protein: CASSRDTAGDQPQHF; CDR3 DNA: TGCGCCAGCAGCCGAGATACGGCAGGGGATCAGCCCCAGCATTTT